This T cell receptor (beta chain) appears in the sequencing data of a study of cytomegalovirus exposure and HLA in healthy donors. As for this clone: Its antigen remains unidentified.

Healthy individuals who donated bone marrow served as the donors. Findings and caveats of the study: Reported findings show TCR beta sequences accurately forecast HLA-A and HLA-B alleles in most subjects. It was approximately 170 TCR beta chains that were listed as cytomegalovirus-associated. An apparent linkage of common viral pathogens to several of the most significant clusters emerged in a later analysis.

Trimming removed 8 bases from V and 8 bases from J; junction bases left unmatched: 8. In germline, CDR1 is LNHNV, CDR2 YYDKDF (reference sequence). This CDR3 has 13 residues. The PCR ran on 60 Vbeta and 13 Jbeta primers. Generated by immunoSEQ multiplex PCR, the TCRdb table keeps only in-frame clones and is missing some. The sample carries about 180,000 clones, about three quarters recorded once. Sequences were obtained from PBMCs. The source of this sequence is a female donor in good health and CMV-seronegative. The chain joins TRBV15 to TRBJ1-4; 7 bases agree with TRBD1. In DNA form, the CDR3 reads TGTGCCACCGGGGGGAAAGGGGGCGAAAAACTGTTTTTT. This translates into CATGGKGGEKLFF.